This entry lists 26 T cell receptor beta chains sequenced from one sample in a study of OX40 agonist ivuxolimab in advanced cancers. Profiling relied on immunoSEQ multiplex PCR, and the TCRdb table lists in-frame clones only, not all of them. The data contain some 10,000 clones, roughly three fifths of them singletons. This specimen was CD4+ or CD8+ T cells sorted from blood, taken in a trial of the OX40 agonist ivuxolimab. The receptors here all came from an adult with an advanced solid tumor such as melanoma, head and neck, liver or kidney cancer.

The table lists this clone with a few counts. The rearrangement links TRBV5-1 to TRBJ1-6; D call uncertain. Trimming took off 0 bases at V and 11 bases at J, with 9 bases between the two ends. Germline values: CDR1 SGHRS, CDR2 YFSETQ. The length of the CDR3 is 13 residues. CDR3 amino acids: CASSLDGFAPLHF. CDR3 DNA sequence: TGCGCCAGCAGCTTGGATGGGTTTGCACCCCTCCACTTT.

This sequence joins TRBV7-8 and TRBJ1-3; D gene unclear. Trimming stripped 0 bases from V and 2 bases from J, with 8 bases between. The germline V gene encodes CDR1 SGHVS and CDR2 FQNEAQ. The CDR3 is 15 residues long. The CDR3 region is CASSLALAAGNTIYF. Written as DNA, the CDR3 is TGTGCCAGCAGCTTAGCGTTGGCGGCTGGAAACACCATATATTTT.

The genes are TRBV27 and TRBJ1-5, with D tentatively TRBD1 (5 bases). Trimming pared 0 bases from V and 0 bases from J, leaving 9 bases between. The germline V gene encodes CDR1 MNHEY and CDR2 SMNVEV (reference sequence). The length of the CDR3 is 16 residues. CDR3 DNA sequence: TGTGCCAGCAGTTTATCGGGGGGACTTAGCAATCAGCCCCAGCATTTT. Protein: CASSLSGGLSNQPQHF.

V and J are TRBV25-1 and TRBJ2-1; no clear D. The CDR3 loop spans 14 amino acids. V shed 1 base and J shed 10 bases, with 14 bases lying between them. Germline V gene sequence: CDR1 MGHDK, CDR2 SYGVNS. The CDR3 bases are TGTGCCAGCAGTGAATTAACCGCCTGGGAAGAGCAGTTCTTC. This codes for CASSELTAWEEQFF.

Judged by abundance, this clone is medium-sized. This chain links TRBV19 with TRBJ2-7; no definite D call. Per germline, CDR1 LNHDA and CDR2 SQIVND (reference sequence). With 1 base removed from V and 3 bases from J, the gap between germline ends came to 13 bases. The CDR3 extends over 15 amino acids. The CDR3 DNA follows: TGTGCCAGTAGTATAGGGCCCACGCCTAACTACGAGCAGTACTTC. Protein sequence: CASSIGPTPNYEQYF.

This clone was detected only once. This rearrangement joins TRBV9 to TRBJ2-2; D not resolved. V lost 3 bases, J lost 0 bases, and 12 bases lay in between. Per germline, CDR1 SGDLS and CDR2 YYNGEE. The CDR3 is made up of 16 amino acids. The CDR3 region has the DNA TGTGCCAGCAGCGCCTGGCGGAGCGCGAACACCGGGGAGCTGTTTTTT. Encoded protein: CASSAWRSANTGELFF.

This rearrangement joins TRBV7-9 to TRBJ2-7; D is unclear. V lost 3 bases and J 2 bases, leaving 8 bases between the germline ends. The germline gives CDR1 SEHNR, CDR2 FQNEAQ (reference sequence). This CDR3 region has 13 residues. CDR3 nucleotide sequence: TGTGCCAGCAGCTTCCCCCCGACCTACGAGCAGTACTTC. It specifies CASSFPPTYEQYF.

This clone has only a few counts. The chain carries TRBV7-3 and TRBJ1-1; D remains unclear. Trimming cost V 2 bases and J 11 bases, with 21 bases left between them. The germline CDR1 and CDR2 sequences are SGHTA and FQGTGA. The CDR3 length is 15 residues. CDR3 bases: TGTGCCAGCAGCTTAGGGTTCGGGGTGAGGGTCGCGGCTTTCTTT. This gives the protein CASSLGFGVRVAAFF.

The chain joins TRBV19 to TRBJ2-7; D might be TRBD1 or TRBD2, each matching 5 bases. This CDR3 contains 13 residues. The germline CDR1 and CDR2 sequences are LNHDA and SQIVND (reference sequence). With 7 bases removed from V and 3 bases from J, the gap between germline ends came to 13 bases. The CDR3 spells CASTLRDGYEQYF. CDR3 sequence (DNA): TGTGCCAGTACCCTCCGGGACGGCTACGAGCAGTACTTC. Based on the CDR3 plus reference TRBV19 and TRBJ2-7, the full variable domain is DGGITQSPKYLFRKEGQNVTLSCEQNLNHDAMYWYRQDPGQGLRLIYYSQIVNDFQKGDIAEGYSVSREKKESFPLTVTSAQKNPTAFYLCASTLRDGYEQYFGPGTRLTVT.

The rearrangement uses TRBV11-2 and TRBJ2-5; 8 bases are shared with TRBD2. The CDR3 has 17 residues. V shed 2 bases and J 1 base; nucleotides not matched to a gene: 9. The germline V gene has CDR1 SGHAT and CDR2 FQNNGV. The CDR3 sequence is CASSLPAGGTSQETQYF. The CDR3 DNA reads TGTGCCAGCAGCTTACCGGCGGGAGGCACTTCCCAAGAGACCCAGTACTTC.

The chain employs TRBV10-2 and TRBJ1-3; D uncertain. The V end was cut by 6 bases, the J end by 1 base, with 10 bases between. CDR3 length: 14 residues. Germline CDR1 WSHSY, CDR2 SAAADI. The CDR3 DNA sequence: TGCGCCAGCAGGTCCCCTGGGTCTGGAAACACCATATATTTT. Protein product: CASRSPGSGNTIYF.

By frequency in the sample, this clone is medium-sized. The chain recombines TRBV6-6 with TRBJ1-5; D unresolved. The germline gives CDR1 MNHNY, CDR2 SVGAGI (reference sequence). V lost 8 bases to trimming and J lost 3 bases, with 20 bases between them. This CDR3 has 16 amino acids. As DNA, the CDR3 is TGTGCCAGCGGCAGGACGGAGATTGAGAACAATCAGCCCCAGCATTTT. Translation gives CASGRTEIENNQPQHF.

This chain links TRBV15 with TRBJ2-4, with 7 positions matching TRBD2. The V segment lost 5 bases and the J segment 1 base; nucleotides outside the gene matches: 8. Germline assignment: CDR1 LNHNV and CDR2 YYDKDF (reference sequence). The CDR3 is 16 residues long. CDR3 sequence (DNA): TGTGCCACCAGCGGGAGGGTCGGCCCGGCCAAAAACATTCAGTACTTC. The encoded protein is CATSGRVGPAKNIQYF.

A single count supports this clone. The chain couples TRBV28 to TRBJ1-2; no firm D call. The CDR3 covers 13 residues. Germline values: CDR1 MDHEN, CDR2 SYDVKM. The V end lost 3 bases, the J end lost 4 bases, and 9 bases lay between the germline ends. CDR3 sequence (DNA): TGTGCCAGCAGTTTTTCGGGGAGCTATGGCTACACCTTC. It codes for CASSFSGSYGYTF.

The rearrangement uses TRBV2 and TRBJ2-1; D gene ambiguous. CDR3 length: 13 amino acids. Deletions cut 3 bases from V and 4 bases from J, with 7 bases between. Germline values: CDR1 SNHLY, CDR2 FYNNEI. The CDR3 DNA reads TGTGCCAGCAGTGAGTCTCTTTACAATGAGCAGTTCTTC. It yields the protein CASSESLYNEQFF. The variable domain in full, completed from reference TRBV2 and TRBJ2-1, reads EPEVTQTPSHQVTQMGQEVILRCVPISNHLYFYWYRQILGQKVEFLVSFYNNEISEKSEIFDDQFSVERPDGSNFTLKIRSTKLEDSAMYFCASSESLYNEQFFGPGTRLTVL.

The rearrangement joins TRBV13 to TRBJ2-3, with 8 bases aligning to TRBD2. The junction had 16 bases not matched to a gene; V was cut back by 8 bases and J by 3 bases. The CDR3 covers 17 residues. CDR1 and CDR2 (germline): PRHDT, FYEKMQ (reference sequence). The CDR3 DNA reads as TGTGCCAGCGGGAACCGGCGCGGCGGGAGGTCTACAGATACGCAGTATTTT. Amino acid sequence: CASGNRRGGRSTDTQYF.

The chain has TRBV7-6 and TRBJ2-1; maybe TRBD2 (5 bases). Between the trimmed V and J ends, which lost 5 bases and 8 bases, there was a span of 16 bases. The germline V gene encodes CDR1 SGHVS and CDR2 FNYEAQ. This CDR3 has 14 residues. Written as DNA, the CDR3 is TGTGCCAGCAGCCAAGAAGTGGCGAGGGATGAGCAGTTCTTC. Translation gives CASSQEVARDEQFF.

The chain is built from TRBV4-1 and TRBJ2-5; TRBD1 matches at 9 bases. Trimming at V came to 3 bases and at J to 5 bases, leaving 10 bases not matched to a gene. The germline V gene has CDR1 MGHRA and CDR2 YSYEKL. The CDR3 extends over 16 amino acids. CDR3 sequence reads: CASSQIGTGQIETQYF. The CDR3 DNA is TGCGCCAGCAGCCAGATTGGGACAGGGCAGATTGAGACCCAGTACTTC.

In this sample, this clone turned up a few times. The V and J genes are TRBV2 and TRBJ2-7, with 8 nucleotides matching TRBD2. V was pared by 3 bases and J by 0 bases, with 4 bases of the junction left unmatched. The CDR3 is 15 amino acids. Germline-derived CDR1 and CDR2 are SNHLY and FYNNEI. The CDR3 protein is CASSDWREASYEQYF. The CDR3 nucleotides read TGTGCCAGCAGTGATTGGCGGGAGGCCTCCTACGAGCAGTACTTC.

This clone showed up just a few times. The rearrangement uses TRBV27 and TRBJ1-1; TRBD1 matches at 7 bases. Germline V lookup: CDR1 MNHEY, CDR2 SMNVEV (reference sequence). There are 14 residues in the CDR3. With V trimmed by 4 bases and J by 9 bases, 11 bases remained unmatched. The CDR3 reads CASSSLTGTVKAFF. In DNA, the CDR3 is TGTGCCAGCAGTTCTCTAACCGGGACAGTTAAAGCTTTCTTT.

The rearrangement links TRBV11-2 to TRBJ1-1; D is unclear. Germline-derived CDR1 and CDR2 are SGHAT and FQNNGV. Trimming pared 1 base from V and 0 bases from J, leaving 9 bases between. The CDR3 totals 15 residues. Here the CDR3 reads CASSLGEQLNTEAFF. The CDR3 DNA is TGTGCCAGCAGCTTAGGGGAACAGTTGAACACTGAAGCTTTCTTT.

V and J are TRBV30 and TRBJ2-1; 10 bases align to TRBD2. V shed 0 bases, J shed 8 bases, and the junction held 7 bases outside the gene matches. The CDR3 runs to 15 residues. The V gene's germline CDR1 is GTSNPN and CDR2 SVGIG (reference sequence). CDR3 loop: CAWSVSLAGADEQFF. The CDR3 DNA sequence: TGTGCCTGGAGTGTAAGCCTAGCGGGAGCAGATGAGCAGTTCTTC.

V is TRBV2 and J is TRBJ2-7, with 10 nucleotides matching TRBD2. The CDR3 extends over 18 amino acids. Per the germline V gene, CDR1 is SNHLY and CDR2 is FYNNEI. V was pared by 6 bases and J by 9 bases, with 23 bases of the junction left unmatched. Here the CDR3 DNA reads TGTGCCAGCAGCCAAGGGGCTAGCGGGAGTATCCGTCTCTTGGGGCAGTACTTC. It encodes CASSQGASGSIRLLGQYF.

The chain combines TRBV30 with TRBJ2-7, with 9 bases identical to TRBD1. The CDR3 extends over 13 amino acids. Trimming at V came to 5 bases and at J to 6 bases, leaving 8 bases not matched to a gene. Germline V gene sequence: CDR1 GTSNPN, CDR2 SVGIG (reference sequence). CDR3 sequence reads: CAWELATGGEQYF. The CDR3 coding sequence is TGTGCCTGGGAGCTCGCGACAGGGGGCGAGCAGTACTTC.

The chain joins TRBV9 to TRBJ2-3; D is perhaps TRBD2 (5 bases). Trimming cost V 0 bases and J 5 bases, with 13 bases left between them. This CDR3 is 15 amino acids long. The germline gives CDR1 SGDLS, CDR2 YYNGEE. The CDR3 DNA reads TGTGCCAGCAGCGTAGACGTGGGAGTGGGAGATACGCAGTATTTT. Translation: CASSVDVGVGDTQYF.

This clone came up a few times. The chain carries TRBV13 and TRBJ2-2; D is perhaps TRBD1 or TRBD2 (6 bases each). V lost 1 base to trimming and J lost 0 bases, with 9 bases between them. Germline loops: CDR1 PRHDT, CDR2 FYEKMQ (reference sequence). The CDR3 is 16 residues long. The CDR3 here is CASSLEGDSNTGELFF. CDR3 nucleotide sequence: TGTGCCAGCAGCTTAGAGGGGGACTCGAACACCGGGGAGCTGTTTTTT.